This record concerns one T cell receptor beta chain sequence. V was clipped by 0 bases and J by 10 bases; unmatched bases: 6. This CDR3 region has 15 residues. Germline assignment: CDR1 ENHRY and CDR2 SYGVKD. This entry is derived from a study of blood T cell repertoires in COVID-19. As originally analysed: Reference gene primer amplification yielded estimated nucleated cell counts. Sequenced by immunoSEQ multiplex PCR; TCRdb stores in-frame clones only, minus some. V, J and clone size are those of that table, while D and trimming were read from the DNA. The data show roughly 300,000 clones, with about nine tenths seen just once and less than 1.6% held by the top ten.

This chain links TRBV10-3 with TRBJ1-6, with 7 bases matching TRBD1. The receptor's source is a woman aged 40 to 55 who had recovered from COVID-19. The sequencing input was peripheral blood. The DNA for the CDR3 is TGTGCCATCAGTGAGTCAAGGGGGCTCGGATCACCCCTCCACTTT. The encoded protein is CAISESRGLGSPLHF.